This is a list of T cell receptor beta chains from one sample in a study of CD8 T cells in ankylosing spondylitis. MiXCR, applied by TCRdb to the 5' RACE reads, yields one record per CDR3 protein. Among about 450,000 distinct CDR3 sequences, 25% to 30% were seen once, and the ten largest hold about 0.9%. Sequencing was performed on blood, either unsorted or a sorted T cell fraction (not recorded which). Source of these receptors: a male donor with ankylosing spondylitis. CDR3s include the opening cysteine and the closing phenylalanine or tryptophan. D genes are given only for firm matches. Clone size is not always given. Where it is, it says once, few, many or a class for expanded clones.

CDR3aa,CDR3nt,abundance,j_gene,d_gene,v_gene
CASSQDAGNYQPQHF,TGCGCCAGCAGCCAAGATGCGGGTAACTATCAGCCCCAGCATTTT,few,TRBJ1-5,.,TRBV4-1
CATSRGQGLDGDTQYF,TGTGCCACCAGCCGGGGACAGGGGTTGGACGGGGATACGCAGTATTTT,.,TRBJ2-3,TRBD1,TRBV15
CASSLDPTGSEAFF,TGCGCCAGCAGCTTGGACCCTACAGGGAGCGAAGCTTTCTTT,.,TRBJ1-1,.,TRBV5-1
CASSTDRSNQPQHF,TGTGCCAGCAGTACAGACAGAAGCAATCAGCCCCAGCATTTT,.,TRBJ1-5,.,TRBV7-9
CASSPRPETQGGGYTF,TGCGCCAGCAGCCCTCGCCCAGAAACCCAAGGAGGGGGCTACACCTTC,few,TRBJ1-2,.,TRBV4-1
CASSRTVTGETQYF,TGCGCCAGCAGCCGGACGGTCACGGGGGAGACCCAGTACTTC,.,TRBJ2-5,.,TRBV5-1
CASSSSGREETQYF,TGTGCCAGCAGTTCCAGCGGGAGGGAAGAGACCCAGTACTTC,few,TRBJ2-5,TRBD2,TRBV6-5
CASSSWVPQETQYF,TGTGCCAGCAGCTCATGGGTTCCTCAAGAGACCCAGTACTTC,many,TRBJ2-5,.,TRBV5-5
CSARQPGQGGYEQYF,TGCAGTGCTAGACAACCGGGACAGGGGGGATACGAGCAGTACTTC,.,TRBJ2-7,TRBD1,TRBV20-1
CASSQDGTGGAVDTQYF,TGCGCCAGCAGCCAAGATGGGACAGGGGGCGCGGTAGATACGCAGTATTTT,.,TRBJ2-3,TRBD1,TRBV4-1
CAISDGYYGYTF,TGTGCCATCAGTGATGGGTACTATGGCTACACCTTC,.,TRBJ1-2,.,TRBV10-3
CATRRRASNTGELFF,TGTGCCACCAGAAGGAGGGCGTCTAACACCGGGGAGCTGTTTTTT,.,TRBJ2-2,.,TRBV15
CASSLWPAENNEQFF,TGCGCCAGCAGCTTGTGGCCAGCCGAGAACAATGAGCAGTTCTTC,.,TRBJ2-1,.,TRBV5-1
CASSLSFAGELFF,TGTGCCAGCAGTTTATCGTTCGCCGGGGAGCTGTTTTTT,few,TRBJ2-2,.,TRBV27
CAITPGLGNEQFF,TGTGCCATCACCCCGGGACTAGGCAATGAGCAGTTCTTC,.,TRBJ2-1,TRBD2,TRBV10-3
CASNTGTGGTANVLTF,TGCGCCAGCAACACCGGGACAGGCGGAACGGCCAACGTCCTGACTTTC,.,TRBJ2-6,TRBD1,TRBV5-1
CASSLMTGTTYNEQFF,TGTGCCAGCAGCTTAATGACCGGGACTACATACAATGAGCAGTTCTTC,few,TRBJ2-1,TRBD2,TRBV13
CASRQMETQYF,TGTGCCAGCAGGCAGATGGAGACCCAGTACTTC,few,TRBJ2-5,.,TRBV7-9
CASPLRVQRRAFF,TGTGCCAGCCCCCTCCGGGTACAGAGGAGAGCTTTCTTT,once,TRBJ1-1,.,TRBV21-1
CASSTTGLAAAYNEQFF,TGTGCCAGCAGTACGACGGGGCTAGCAGCCGCCTACAATGAGCAGTTCTTC,few,TRBJ2-1,.,TRBV7-2
CASSLPGTSSVEQFF,TGTGCCAGCAGCTTGCCCGGGACTAGCAGCGTGGAGCAGTTCTTC,few,TRBJ2-1,TRBD2,TRBV5-5
CASSLGSGASPSEKLFF,TGCGCCAGCAGCTTGGGGTCGGGGGCTTCCCCGAGTGAAAAACTGTTTTTT,.,TRBJ1-4,.,TRBV5-1
CAISELTSGGSNYGYTF,TGTGCCATCAGTGAATTGACCTCAGGGGGCTCGAACTATGGCTACACCTTC,.,TRBJ1-2,TRBD1,TRBV10-3
CASSESGGSAGGEQYF,TGCGCCAGCAGTGAGTCTGGGGGCAGCGCAGGGGGCGAGCAGTACTTC,.,TRBJ2-7,TRBD1,TRBV10-1
CSASSGRWDTGELFF,TGCAGTGCTAGCAGCGGGAGGTGGGACACCGGGGAGCTGTTTTTT,few,TRBJ2-2,TRBD2,TRBV20-1
CACQQVENTEAFF,TGTGCCTGTCAACAGGTAGAAAACACTGAAGCTTTCTTT,.,TRBJ1-1,.,TRBV3-1
CASSSGGSETQYF,TGTGCCAGCAGTAGCGGGGGCTCGGAGACCCAGTACTTC,.,TRBJ2-5,TRBD2,TRBV27
CSARTAAGISYEQYF,TGCAGTGCTAGAACGGCGGCGGGTATCTCCTACGAGCAGTACTTC,few,TRBJ2-7,.,TRBV20-1
CASRLDSEYNSPLHF,TGTGCCAGCAGACTGGACAGCGAGTATAATTCACCCCTCCACTTT,few,TRBJ1-6,.,TRBV12-3/TRBV12-4
CASRAGGTSEQETQYF,TGCGCCAGCAGAGCCGGTGGGACTAGCGAGCAAGAGACCCAGTACTTC,.,TRBJ2-5,TRBD2,TRBV5-1
CAWSKLAAQYF,TGTGCCTGGAGTAAACTGGCGGCGCAGTATTTT,.,TRBJ2-3,.,TRBV30
CASPVGLASNNEQFF,TGTGCCAGTCCCGTCGGACTAGCTTCCAACAATGAGCAGTTCTTC,.,TRBJ2-1,TRBD2,TRBV7-9
CSVEDRRKGREFF,TGCAGCGTTGAAGATAGGCGGAAAGGAAGAGAGTTCTTC,many,TRBJ2-1,.,TRBV29-1
CSARVNKNTEAFF,TGCAGTGCTAGAGTGAACAAGAACACTGAAGCTTTCTTT,many,TRBJ1-1,.,TRBV20-1
CASSFGGNSHLHF,TGTGCCAGCAGCTTCGGCGGGAATTCACACCTCCACTTT,.,TRBJ1-6,.,TRBV11-3
CASSAHRGQYF,TGTGCCAGCAGCGCTCACAGGGGGCAGTACTTC,.,TRBJ2-7,TRBD1,TRBV7-2
CASSVGREYGYTF,TGTGCCAGCAGTGTTGGGAGGGAGTATGGCTACACCTTC,.,TRBJ1-2,.,TRBV2
CASSSGPSGAF,TGTGCCAGCAGTTCTGGGCCCTCTGGGGCCTTC,.,TRBJ2-1,.,TRBV6-6